A selection of T cell receptor beta chains follows, all from one sample in a study of identical twins. TCRdb analysed the 5' RACE reads with MiXCR anew, one entry per CDR3 protein. The table lists under 900,000 distinct CDR3 sequences, 10% to 15% of them singletons. These data are also associated with another study on yellow fever vaccine responses in identical twins.

Sequences were obtained from PBMCs. The receptors originated from a woman between 18 and 29 years old in good health. The CDR3 runs from the conserved cysteine through the conserved F or W. D genes are given only for firm matches.

v_gene: TRBV3-1; d_gene: -; j_gene: TRBJ1-2; CDR3aa: CASSQSGRAQAGYTF
v_gene: TRBV5-1; d_gene: -; j_gene: TRBJ2-1; CDR3aa: CASSLQGRRQTYNEQFF
v_gene: TRBV10-3; d_gene: TRBD2; j_gene: TRBJ2-7; CDR3aa: CAITWTSGSSEQYF
v_gene: TRBV20-1; d_gene: TRBD2; j_gene: TRBJ2-3; CDR3aa: CSAMLAGVDTQYF
v_gene: TRBV5-1; d_gene: TRBD2; j_gene: TRBJ2-5; CDR3aa: CASSWGLAEYQETQYF
v_gene: TRBV20-1; d_gene: -; j_gene: TRBJ2-2; CDR3aa: CSAVPLGSRGTGELFF
v_gene: TRBV7-8; d_gene: -; j_gene: TRBJ2-2; CDR3aa: CASSPRLETNTGELFF
v_gene: TRBV11-2; d_gene: TRBD1; j_gene: TRBJ2-2; CDR3aa: CASSLNIQQGGAGELFF
v_gene: TRBV12-3/TRBV12-4; d_gene: TRBD1; j_gene: TRBJ2-3; CDR3aa: CASNSDRVADTQYF
v_gene: TRBV6-1; d_gene: TRBD1; j_gene: TRBJ1-5; CDR3aa: CASSPFSGQASNQPQHF